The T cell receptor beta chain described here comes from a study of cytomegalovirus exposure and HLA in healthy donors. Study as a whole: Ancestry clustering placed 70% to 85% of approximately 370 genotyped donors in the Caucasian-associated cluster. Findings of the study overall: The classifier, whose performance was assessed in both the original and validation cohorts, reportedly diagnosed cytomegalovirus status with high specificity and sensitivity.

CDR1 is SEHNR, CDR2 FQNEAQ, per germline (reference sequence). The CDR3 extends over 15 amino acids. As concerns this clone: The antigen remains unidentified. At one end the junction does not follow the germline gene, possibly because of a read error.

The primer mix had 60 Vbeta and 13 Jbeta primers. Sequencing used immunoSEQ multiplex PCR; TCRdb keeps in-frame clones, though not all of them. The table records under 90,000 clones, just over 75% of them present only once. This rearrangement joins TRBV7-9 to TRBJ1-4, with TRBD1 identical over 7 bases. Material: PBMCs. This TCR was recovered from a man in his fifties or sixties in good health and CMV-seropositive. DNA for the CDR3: TGTTCCAGCAGCTCGTCGACAGGGTTGGGGGAAAAACTGTTTTTT. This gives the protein CSSSSSTGLGEKLFF.